This T cell receptor beta chain was profiled in a study of Ad26.COV2.S vaccination and SARS-CoV-2 variants. This clone was seen a handful of times. This CDR3 is 15 amino acids long. CDR1 LGHNA and CDR2 YNFKEQ come from the germline V gene. Trimming left V 4 bases short and J 3 bases short, with 12 bases between. Documented treatment: roughly 20 received Ad26.COV2.S at low or high dose, single or two shots; 5 received placebo; per-sample allocation not given. It was on day 63 after the first vaccine or placebo injection that samples were taken. The assay was immunoSEQ multiplex PCR, and TCRdb's table has in-frame clones only and misses some. This repertoire shows about 350,000 clones, 75% to 90% found once; its top ten account for roughly 10%.

The chain employs TRBV4-2 and TRBJ2-2; a weak D match, TRBD1 (6 bases). This receptor was identified in a person aged 18-65 years who received the Ad26.COV2.S COVID-19 vaccine or a placebo. Here the sequenced sample was peripheral blood, taken in a trial of Ad26.COV2.S vaccine versus placebo. CDR3 sequence reads: CASSRTVTDTGELFF. The CDR3 coding sequence is TGTGCCAGCAGCCGGACAGTTACGGACACCGGGGAGCTGTTTTTT.